Here is one TCR beta chain with its context. The data derive from a study of CD8 T cells in Susac syndrome. Trimming removed 2 bases at V and 6 bases at J, with 13 bases between. The CDR3 contains 14 residues. Germline CDR1 and CDR2: SGDLS and YYNGEE. Sequencing of TCR beta was undertaken in CD8+ and CD4+ T cells derived from blood. TEMRA cells were enriched by FACS, while CD8+ and CD4+ T cells were obtained through a negative isolation that was performed magnetically. RNA was extracted with the RNeasy kit, and a quantity of roughly 0.45 to 1 ug was reverse transcribed using random hexamers. Multiplex immunoSEQ PCR targeted 54 Vbeta and 13 Jbeta TCR beta segments. TCRdb called the immunoSEQ multiplex PCR reads again in MiXCR, with one record for every CDR3 protein. The table includes 170,000 or so distinct CDR3 sequences, around 95% detected once.

The sequenced sample consisted of CD4+ T cells from PBMCs. The source of this sequence is a human donor with Susac syndrome. The genes are TRBV9 and TRBJ2-3; D is possibly TRBD2 (6 bases). The CDR3 is CASSVSGSWDTQYF. DNA for the CDR3: TGTGCCAGCAGCGTTAGCGGCTCTTGGGATACGCAGTATTTT.